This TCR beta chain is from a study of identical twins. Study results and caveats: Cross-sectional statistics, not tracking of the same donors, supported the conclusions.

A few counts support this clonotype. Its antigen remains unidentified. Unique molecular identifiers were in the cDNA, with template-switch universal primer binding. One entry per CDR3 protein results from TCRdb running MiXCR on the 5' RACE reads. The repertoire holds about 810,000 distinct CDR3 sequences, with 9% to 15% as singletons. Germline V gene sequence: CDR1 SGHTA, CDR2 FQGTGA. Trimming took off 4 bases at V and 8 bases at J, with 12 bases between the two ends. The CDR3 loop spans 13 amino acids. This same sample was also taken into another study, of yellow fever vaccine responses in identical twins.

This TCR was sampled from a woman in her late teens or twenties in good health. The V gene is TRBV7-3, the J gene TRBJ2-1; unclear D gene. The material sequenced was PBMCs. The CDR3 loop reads CASSSTYLDEQFF. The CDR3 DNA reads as TGTGCCAGCAGCTCGACATATTTGGATGAGCAGTTCTTC.